What follows are 16 T cell receptor beta chains derived from one specimen sequenced in a study of OX40 agonist ivuxolimab in advanced cancers. Sequencing used immunoSEQ multiplex PCR; TCRdb keeps in-frame clones, though not all of them. The sample includes more than 60,000 clones, roughly four fifths seen only once; the top ten take around 1.5%. The sequencing here drew on CD4+ or CD8+ T cells sorted from blood, taken in a trial of the OX40 agonist ivuxolimab. The receptor set was obtained from an adult with an advanced solid tumor such as melanoma, head and neck, liver or kidney cancer.

The chain is built from TRBV4-1 and TRBJ2-7; TRBD2 matches at 9 bases. From germline, CDR1 is MGHRA and CDR2 YSYEKL. CDR3 length equals 19 residues. Germline trimming cut 0 bases from V and 4 bases from J; bases unmatched to any gene: 16. CDR3 nucleotide sequence: TGCGCCAGCAGCCAAGAGAGCTGGGCTAGCGGGGTCAGGGGTTACGAGCAGTACTTC. Protein product: CASSQESWASGVRGYEQYF.

The V call is TRBV28, the J call TRBJ2-1; TRBD2 is a possible D gene (6 bases). Trimming took off 1 base at V and 0 bases at J, with 22 bases between the two ends. Germline CDR1 MDHEN, CDR2 SYDVKM. CDR3 length equals 20 residues. CDR3 in DNA: TGTGCCAGCAGTTTATATCGGGGGACCTACACTCGGAGCTCCTACAATGAGCAGTTCTTC. Protein sequence: CASSLYRGTYTRSSYNEQFF.

The rearrangement uses TRBV7-9 and TRBJ2-3; the D gene is possibly TRBD1 (5 bases). Trimming pared 2 bases from V and 3 bases from J, leaving 12 bases between. This CDR3 contains 15 residues. The germline V gene encodes CDR1 SEHNR and CDR2 FQNEAQ (reference sequence). The CDR3 DNA is TGTGCCAGCAGCTTATCCAGGGTAGTGACAGATACGCAGTATTTT. Translated: CASSLSRVVTDTQYF.

The V gene is TRBV19, the J gene TRBJ1-6; 7 nucleotides align to TRBD1. CDR1 is LNHDA, CDR2 SQIVND, per germline (reference sequence). CDR3 length equals 14 residues. J gave up 6 bases and V 7 bases, and 6 bases lay outside the gene matches. The CDR3 nucleotides are TGTGCCAGTACCTTCGACAGGGTTAATTCACCCCTCCACTTT. Protein: CASTFDRVNSPLHF.

This rearrangement joins TRBV10-3 to TRBJ1-4; no reliable D call. CDR1 ENHRY and CDR2 SYGVKD come from the germline V gene. V was shortened by 6 bases and J by 0 bases, with 5 bases between the two germline ends. The CDR3 length is 13 residues. The DNA of the CDR3 is TGTGCCATCAGAGACGCAACTAATGAAAAACTGTTTTTT. Protein product: CAIRDATNEKLFF.

This chain connects TRBV2 to TRBJ1-4; D gene unclear. With 8 bases removed from V and 8 bases from J, the gap between germline ends came to 6 bases. The CDR3 loop spans 10 amino acids. Germline CDR1 and CDR2: SNHLY and FYNNEI. The CDR3 region has the DNA TGTGCCAGCGGCGGAGAAAAACTGTTTTTT. Its translation: CASGGEKLFF.

The J gene is TRBJ2-7, the V gene TRBV6-5, with TRBD1 matching 7 bases. Trimming removed 6 bases from V and 2 bases from J; junction bases left unmatched: 4. Germline values: CDR1 MNHEY, CDR2 SVGAGI. This CDR3 is 13 amino acids long. CDR3 bases: TGTGCCAGCAGGGCAGGGGGAACCTACGAGCAGTACTTC. It yields the protein CASRAGGTYEQYF.

The CDR3 DNA is TGCGCCAGCAGCCCGGGACGGACGAATCTCCGGACTAGTGCAGATACGCAGTATTTT. The encoded protein is CASSPGRTNLRTSADTQYF. V is TRBV5-1 and J is TRBJ2-3; 7 nucleotides match TRBD2. Germline CDR1 is SGHRS and CDR2 is YFSETQ. Unmatched junction bases numbered 21, after V lost 4 bases and J lost 4 bases. CDR3 length: 19 amino acids.

The chain is built from TRBV2 and TRBJ1-6; possible D gene TRBD1, 6 bases. V dropped 7 bases and J dropped 4 bases, with 11 bases sitting between them. This CDR3 contains 14 residues. CDR1 SNHLY and CDR2 FYNNEI come from the germline V gene. The CDR3 sequence is CASIGQSYNSPLHF. In DNA, the CDR3 is TGTGCCAGCATCGGACAGTCATATAATTCACCCCTCCACTTT.

The J gene is TRBJ2-6, the V gene TRBV19; D may be TRBD2 (5 bases). The germline gives CDR1 LNHDA, CDR2 SQIVND (reference sequence). The V end lost 3 bases, the J end lost 1 base, and 7 bases lay between the germline ends. This CDR3 contains 15 residues. CDR3 DNA sequence: TGTGCCAGTAGTATGGGGAGATCTGGGGCCAACGTCCTGACTTTC. Translated: CASSMGRSGANVLTF.

V gene TRBV2 combines with J gene TRBJ1-1; the D gene is possibly TRBD1 (5 bases). The ends were cut back, 4 bases at V and 6 bases at J, with 12 bases in the middle. The CDR3 runs to 13 residues. The germline V gene encodes CDR1 SNHLY and CDR2 FYNNEI. CDR3 sequence: CASSVGGTPEAFF. CDR3 in DNA: TGTGCCAGCAGTGTGGGGGGTACGCCTGAAGCTTTCTTT.

On this clone itself: The junction departs from the called germline gene at one end, perhaps through a read error. The CDR3 reads CASSDSGTSWVF. The CDR3 DNA reads TGTGCCAGCAGTGACTCGGGGACTAGTTGGGTCTTC. The gene calls are TRBV6-4 and TRBJ2-1; the match to TRBD2 covers 8 bases. This CDR3 has 12 residues. Germline V CDR1 and CDR2: MRHNA, SNTAGT.

This clone appeared many times. This chain joins TRBV6-6 and TRBJ2-7; no clear D gene. Germline CDR1 is MNHNY and CDR2 is SVGAGI (reference sequence). Trimming took off 7 bases at V and 0 bases at J, with 10 bases between the two ends. The CDR3 is made up of 13 amino acids. The CDR3 sequence: CASTLDGSYEQYF. In nucleotides, the CDR3 is TGTGCCAGCACCCTCGATGGCTCCTACGAGCAGTACTTC.

The chain is built from TRBV5-1 and TRBJ2-6, with a tentative D call TRBD2 (6 bases). V shed 0 bases and J shed 3 bases, with 10 bases lying between them. The CDR3 length is 16 residues. In germline, CDR1 is SGHRS, CDR2 YFSETQ. CDR3 coding DNA: TGCGCCAGCAGCTTGGTGGGGGGAGTTGGGGCCAACGTCCTGACTTTC. Its protein is CASSLVGGVGANVLTF.

V is TRBV6-1 and J is TRBJ1-5; no reliable D call. Germline V lookup: CDR1 MNHNS, CDR2 SASEGT. Trimming took off 6 bases at V and 4 bases at J, with 10 bases between the two ends. CDR3 length: 13 residues. The CDR3 coding sequence is TGTGCCAGCAGCCGCCTCCCGAATCAGCCCCAGCATTTT. Amino acid sequence: CASSRLPNQPQHF.

The chain uses TRBV5-1 and TRBJ2-5, with no clear D. The CDR3 consists of 16 residues. V was clipped by 4 bases and J by 5 bases, with 21 bases between them. Germline lookup yields CDR1 SGHRS and CDR2 YFSETQ. The CDR3 coding sequence is TGCGCCAGCAGCGAAACTAATAGGAGTCCCGGGGAGACCCAGTACTTC. Protein product: CASSETNRSPGETQYF.